This is a list of T cell receptor beta chains from one sample in a study of cytomegalovirus exposure and HLA in healthy donors. Some clones are missing from TCRdb's copy, which holds only in-frame ones; the method was immunoSEQ multiplex PCR. The table has around 100,000 clones, 79% seen once. The sample was PBMCs. Source of these receptors: a woman between 40 and 55 years old in good health and CMV-seronegative. Each CDR3 is given with its conserved first and last residue.

V gene: TRBV10-3; CDR3 protein: CAISGGASSVDEQFF
V gene: TRBV29-1; CDR3 protein: CSGGQETDTQYF
V gene: TRBV18; CDR3 protein: CASSPQTANTGELFF
V gene: TRBV18; CDR3 protein: CASSPRLAGVYNEQFF
V gene: TRBV4-1; CDR3 protein: CASSQGDRGYSPLHF
V gene: TRBV27; CDR3 protein: CASSLWAAPGGTEAFF
V gene: TRBV5-5; CDR3 protein: CASSWGELAGVETQYF
V gene: TRBV5-1; CDR3 protein: CASSSQGSPTGANVLTF
V gene: TRBV27; CDR3 protein: CASSSRTGPVLFEQFF
V gene: TRBV5-1; CDR3 protein: CASSLAVSSYEQYF
V gene: TRBV27; CDR3 protein: CASSLSHAEGYTF
V gene: TRBV19; CDR3 protein: CASRLGGLSNQPQHF
V gene: TRBV5-4; CDR3 protein: CASSLSGMRETQYF
V gene: TRBV6-6; CDR3 protein: CASATSDGEVYGYTF
V gene: TRBV6-6; CDR3 protein: CASSYYPGQGDQPQHF
V gene: TRBV6-5; CDR3 protein: CASSYDRESYGYTF
V gene: TRBV6-1; CDR3 protein: CASSVRRTGLLGSPLHF
V gene: TRBV23-1; CDR3 protein: CASSQVQGSSYNSPLHF
V gene: TRBV6-5; CDR3 protein: CASSFTGTGEPYGYTF
V gene: TRBV7-9; CDR3 protein: CASSTREEAFF
V gene: TRBV27; CDR3 protein: CASSLEAGVSYEQYF
V gene: TRBV10-1; CDR3 protein: CASSESPREGTDTQYF
V gene: TRBV19; CDR3 protein: CASSPLEGAYNEQFF
V gene: TRBV5-5; CDR3 protein: CASSFQTGYYGYTF
V gene: TRBV9; CDR3 protein: CASSVGTGDEQYF
V gene: TRBV9; CDR3 protein: CASSVAGASENTGELFF
V gene: TRBV5-6; CDR3 protein: CASSLLGTGDTEAFF
V gene: TRBV28; CDR3 protein: CASSIDRGNQPQHF
V gene: TRBV28; CDR3 protein: CASSLGSTTTNEKLFF
V gene: TRBV6-1; CDR3 protein: CASRITGIGSPLHF
V gene: TRBV13; CDR3 protein: CASSFGAGGLADTQYF
V gene: TRBV5-1; CDR3 protein: CASSVDPGWGDTEAFF
V gene: TRBV13; CDR3 protein: CASSFGTGWNQPQHF
V gene: TRBV14; CDR3 protein: CASSQDLEETQYF
V gene: TRBV29-1; CDR3 protein: CSARTSGESYDTQYF
V gene: TRBV18; CDR3 protein: CASSPSGAAYNEQFF
V gene: TRBV2; CDR3 protein: CASSIRQVGRNTEAFF
V gene: TRBV29-1; CDR3 protein: CSVQQSDGELFF
V gene: TRBV15; CDR3 protein: CATSPQLTGFNYGYTF
V gene: TRBV28; CDR3 protein: CAIVNGVLLHF
V gene: TRBV13; CDR3 protein: CASSLGQGFLETQYF
V gene: TRBV7-9; CDR3 protein: CASSSGTSSIYNEQFF
V gene: TRBV7-9; CDR3 protein: CASRRKLGGEAYNEQFF